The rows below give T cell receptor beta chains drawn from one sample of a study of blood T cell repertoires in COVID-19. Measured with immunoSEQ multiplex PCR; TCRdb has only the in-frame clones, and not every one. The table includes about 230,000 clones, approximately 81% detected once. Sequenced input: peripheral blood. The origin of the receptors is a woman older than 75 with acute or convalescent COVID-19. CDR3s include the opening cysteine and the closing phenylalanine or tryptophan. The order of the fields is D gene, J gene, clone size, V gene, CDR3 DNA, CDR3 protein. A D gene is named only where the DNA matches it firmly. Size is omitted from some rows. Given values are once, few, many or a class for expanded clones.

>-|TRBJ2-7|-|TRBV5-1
TGCGCCAGCAGCTCCTCCCCAGGGCAGGCCTACGAGCAGTACTTC
CASSSSPGQAYEQYF
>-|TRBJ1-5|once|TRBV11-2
TGTGCCAGCAGCTTAGATCTTGGACAGATTAATCAGCCCCAGCATTTT
CASSLDLGQINQPQHF
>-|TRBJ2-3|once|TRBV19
TGTGCCAGTTCGGGCCCCGGACAGCGTGGCACAGATACGCAGTATTTT
CASSGPGQRGTDTQYF
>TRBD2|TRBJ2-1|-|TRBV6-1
TGTGCCAGCAATGAAGCTAGCGGGGCCTACAATGAGCAGTTCTTC
CASNEASGAYNEQFF
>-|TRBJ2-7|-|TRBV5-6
TGTGCCAGCAGCTTTTGGCTAGCGAAAACCTACGAGCAGTACTTC
CASSFWLAKTYEQYF
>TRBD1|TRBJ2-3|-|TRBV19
TGTGCCAGTCAAGCCACAGGGGTGGGCACAGATACGCAGTATTTT
CASQATGVGTDTQYF
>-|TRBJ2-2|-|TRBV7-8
TGTGCCAGCAGCTTAGTCTCAGCGAACACCGGGGAGCTGTTTTTT
CASSLVSANTGELFF
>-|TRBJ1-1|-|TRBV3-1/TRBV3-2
TGTGCCAGCAGCCAAGGGCCGAACACTGAAGCTTTCTTT
CASSQGPNTEAFF
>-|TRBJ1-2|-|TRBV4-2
TGTGCCAGCAGCCAAGAGAGGCAGGGAAGGGGTGGCTACACCTTC
CASSQERQGRGGYTF
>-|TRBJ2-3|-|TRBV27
TGTGCCAGCAGTCACCAGGGAAGCACAGATACGCAGTATTTT
CASSHQGSTDTQYF
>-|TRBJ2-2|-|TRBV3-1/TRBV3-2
TGTGCCAGCAGCCAAGGGCTGAAGACCGGGGAGCTGTTTTTT
CASSQGLKTGELFF
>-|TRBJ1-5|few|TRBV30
TGTGCCTGGGGAACCGGTCAGCCCCAGCATTTT
CAWGTGQPQHF
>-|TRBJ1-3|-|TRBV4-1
TGCGCCAGCAGCCAAGATGGCGGGGGGCAGGGGCGCGGTGGAAACACCATATATTTT
CASSQDGGGQGRGGNTIYF
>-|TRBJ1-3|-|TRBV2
TGTGCCAGCAGTGGGCAGGGGGGAAACACCATATATTTT
CASSGQGGNTIYF
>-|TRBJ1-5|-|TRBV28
TGTGCCAGCAGTTCCCCCTACGTGAATCAGCCCCAGCATTTT
CASSSPYVNQPQHF
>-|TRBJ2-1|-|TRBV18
TGTGCCAGCTCTCGGACAGACCAGAGCTCCTACAATGAGCAGTTCTTC
CASSRTDQSSYNEQFF
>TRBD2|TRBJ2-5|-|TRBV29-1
TGCAGCGTTGAGCGGACTAGCGGGGGGCGGGAGACCCAGTACTTC
CSVERTSGGRETQYF
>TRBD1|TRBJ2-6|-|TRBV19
TGTGCCAGTAGTATTAGGACAGGGGGCCCGACTGGGGCCAACGTCCTGACTTTC
CASSIRTGGPTGANVLTF
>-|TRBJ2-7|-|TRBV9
TGTGCCAGCAGCGTAGCAGGGGGGCCCTACGAGCAGTACTTC
CASSVAGGPYEQYF
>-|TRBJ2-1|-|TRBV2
TGTGCCAGCAGTGGGATGCGGCCCCCTGGCAATGAGCAGTTCTTC
CASSGMRPPGNEQFF
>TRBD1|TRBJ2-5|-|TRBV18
TGTGCCAGCTCACTCAAGCCGGGACAGGGGCAAGAGACCCAGTACTTC
CASSLKPGQGQETQYF
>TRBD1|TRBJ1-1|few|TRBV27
TGTGCCAGCGGACACAGGGGCGACACTGAAGCTTTCTTT
CASGHRGDTEAFF
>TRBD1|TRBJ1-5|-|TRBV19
TGTGCCAGTAGTGGACAGGGTCTTCGGCAGCCCCAGCATTTT
CASSGQGLRQPQHF
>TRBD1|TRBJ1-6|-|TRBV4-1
TGCGCCAGCAGCCAAGATCAGACAGGGATCTATAATTCACCCCTCCACTTT
CASSQDQTGIYNSPLHF
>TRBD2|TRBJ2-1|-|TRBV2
TGTGCCAGCACTCTCGAGAGGGGGACTAGCCTCAATGAGCAGTTCTTC
CASTLERGTSLNEQFF
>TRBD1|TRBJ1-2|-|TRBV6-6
TGTGCCAGCAGTTATGGAATAACACAGGGGCGTGGCTACACCTTC
CASSYGITQGRGYTF
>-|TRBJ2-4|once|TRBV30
TGTGCCTGGAGTGTAGAGGACAGCCTTCAGTACTTC
CAWSVEDSLQYF
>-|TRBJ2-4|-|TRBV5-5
TGTGCCAGCAGCTTGGCCAACTCGAAAAACATTCAGTACTTC
CASSLANSKNIQYF
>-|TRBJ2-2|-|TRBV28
TGTGCCAGCAGGTTACTCCTATCCCCCTCGAACACCGGGGAGCTGTTTTTT
CASRLLLSPSNTGELFF
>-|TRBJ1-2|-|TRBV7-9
TGTGCCAGCAGCCCCGGACAGTTCTATGGCTACACCTTC
CASSPGQFYGYTF
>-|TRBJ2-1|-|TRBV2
TGTGCCAGCATCTTGTGGAGTGAGCAGTTCTTC
CASILWSEQFF
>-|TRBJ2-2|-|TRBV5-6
TGTGCCAGCAGCTTGGCAGGGAAGTCGGGGGAGCTGTTTTTT
CASSLAGKSGELFF
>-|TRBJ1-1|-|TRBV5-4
TGTGCCAGCAGCTATAACAGGGAATCGGAAGCTTTCTTT
CASSYNRESEAFF
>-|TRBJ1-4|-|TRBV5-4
TGTGCCAGCAGCTTGGGTGACAGTTATAATGAAAAACTGTTTTTT
CASSLGDSYNEKLFF
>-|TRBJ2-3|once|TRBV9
TGTGCCAGCAGCGTAGGTACTTCTGCAGATACGCAGTATTTT
CASSVGTSADTQYF
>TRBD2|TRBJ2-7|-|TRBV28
TGTGCCAGCACCTCACGAGCGGGACGGGTATACTACGAGCAGTACTTC
CASTSRAGRVYYEQYF
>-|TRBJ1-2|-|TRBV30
TGTGCCTGGGGAGTATCGGTTTATCGGAGTGGCTACACCTTC
CAWGVSVYRSGYTF
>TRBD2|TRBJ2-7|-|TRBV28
TGTGCCAGCAGTACACTACTTCCGGGACTAGCGGGAGGTTGGGCCTACGAGCAGTACTTC
CASSTLLPGLAGGWAYEQYF
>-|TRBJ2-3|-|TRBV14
TGTGCCAGCAGCCAAATCTCTACGCAGTATTTT
CASSQISTQYF
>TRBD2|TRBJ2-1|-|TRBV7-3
TGTGCCAGCAGCTTAGTGGGAGGGCCGTACAATGAGCAGTTCTTC
CASSLVGGPYNEQFF
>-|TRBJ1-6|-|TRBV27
TGTGCCAGCAGCCACAGGGAGAGTAATTCACCCCTCCACTTT
CASSHRESNSPLHF
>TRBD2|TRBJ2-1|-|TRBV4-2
TGTGCCAGCAGCCCGGGACTAGCGGTCAACAATGAGCAGTTCTTC
CASSPGLAVNNEQFF
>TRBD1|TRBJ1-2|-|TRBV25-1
TGTGCCAGCAGTGCCCGGGACAGGGTTCTTGATGGCTACACCTTC
CASSARDRVLDGYTF
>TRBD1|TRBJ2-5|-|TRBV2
TGTGCCAGCACCGGGACAGGGGTTTCCCAAGAGACCCAGTACTTC
CASTGTGVSQETQYF
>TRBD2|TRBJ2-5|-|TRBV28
TGTGCCAGCATCGGTCCCTGGGGGAGCGGGGATGAAGAGACCCAGTACTTC
CASIGPWGSGDEETQYF
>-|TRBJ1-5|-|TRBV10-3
TGTGCCATCAGTGGGGAACGGGGGCAGCCCCAGCATTTT
CAISGERGQPQHF
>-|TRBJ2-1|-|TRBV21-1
TGTGCCAGCAGCAAATCGGAATTTCTCTCTAGCGGGAGCTCCTACAATGAGCAGTTCTTC
CASSKSEFLSSGSSYNEQFF
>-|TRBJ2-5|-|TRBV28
TGTGCCAGCAGTTTTAGCGAGACCCAGTACTTC
CASSFSETQYF
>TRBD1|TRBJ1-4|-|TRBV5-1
TGCGCCAGCAGCCCCCCCGGGACAGGGGGGTTTAATGAAAAACTGTTTTTT
CASSPPGTGGFNEKLFF
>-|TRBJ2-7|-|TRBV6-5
TGTGCCAGCCCTGAAACGGGGGGCCCTGCCTACGAGCAGTACTTC
CASPETGGPAYEQYF
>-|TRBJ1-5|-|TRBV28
TGTGCCAGCAGTTTATCCCCAGGTCTGGGAGGGTTTAATCAGCCCCAGCATTTT
CASSLSPGLGGFNQPQHF